The TCR beta chain under discussion was sequenced for a study of cytomegalovirus exposure and HLA in healthy donors. Study as a whole: When 398 donors were genotyped, over 80% of them were found to fall in the Caucasian-associated ancestry cluster.

CDR3 size: 15 residues. The V gene lost 2 bases and the J gene lost 2 bases, with 9 bases spanning the gap. The germline CDR1 and CDR2 sequences are MNHEY and SVGAGI. The study ran its PCR with 60 Vbeta and 13 Jbeta primers. Sequenced by immunoSEQ multiplex PCR; TCRdb stores in-frame clones only, minus some. The data show 130,000 or so clones, approximately 82% seen once. Study-wide results and limits: It was assumed in the presence/absence analyses that sequencing depth was roughly uniform across donors. Certain indistinguishable V segments, among them TRBV6-2 and TRBV6-3, were excluded. Later analysis demonstrated an association between a missense DCLRE1C variant and TCR beta V- and J-gene trimming.

Regarding this clone: What it recognizes is unknown.

This sequence joins TRBV6-5 and TRBJ1-4; D gene unclear. The receptor was isolated from a middle-aged man in good health and CMV-seronegative. Sequences were obtained from PBMCs. CDR3 coding DNA: TGTGCCAGCAGTTACGAGTTTACGACTAATGAAAAACTGTTTTTT. Protein sequence: CASSYEFTTNEKLFF.